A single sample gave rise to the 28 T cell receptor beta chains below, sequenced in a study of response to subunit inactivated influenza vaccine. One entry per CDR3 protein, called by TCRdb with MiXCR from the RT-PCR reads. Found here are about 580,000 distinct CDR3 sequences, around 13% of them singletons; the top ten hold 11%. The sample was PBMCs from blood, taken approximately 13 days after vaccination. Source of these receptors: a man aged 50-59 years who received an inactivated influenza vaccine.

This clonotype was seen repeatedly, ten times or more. CDR3 protein: CASSLGQLNTEAFF. DNA for the CDR3: TGTGCCAGCAGCTTGGGACAACTGAACACTGAAGCTTTCTTT. The V gene is TRBV12-3 or TRBV12-4, the J gene TRBJ1-1, with D maybe TRBD1 (6 bases). The V end was cut by 6 bases, the J end by 0 bases, with 11 bases between. The length of the CDR3 is 14 residues.

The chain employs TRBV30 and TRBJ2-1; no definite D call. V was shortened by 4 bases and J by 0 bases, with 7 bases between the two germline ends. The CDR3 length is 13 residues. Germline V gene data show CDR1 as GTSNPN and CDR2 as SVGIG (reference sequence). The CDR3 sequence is CAWTGVSYNEQFF. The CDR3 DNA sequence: TGTGCCTGGACTGGGGTCTCCTACAATGAGCAGTTCTTC.

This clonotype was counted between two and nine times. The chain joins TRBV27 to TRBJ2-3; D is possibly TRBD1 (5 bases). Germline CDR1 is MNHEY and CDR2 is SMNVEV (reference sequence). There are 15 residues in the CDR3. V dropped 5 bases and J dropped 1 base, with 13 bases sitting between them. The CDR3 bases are TGTGCCAGCAGTACAGGCTCTTGGGGCACAGATACGCAGTATTTT. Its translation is CASSTGSWGTDTQYF.

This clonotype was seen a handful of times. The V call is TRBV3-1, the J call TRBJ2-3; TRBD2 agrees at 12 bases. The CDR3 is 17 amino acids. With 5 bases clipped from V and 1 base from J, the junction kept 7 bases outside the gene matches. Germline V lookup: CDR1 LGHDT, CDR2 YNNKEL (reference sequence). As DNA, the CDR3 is TGTGCCAGCAGCTCTACTAGCGGGGGGCCTCGCACAGATACGCAGTATTTT. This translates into CASSSTSGGPRTDTQYF.

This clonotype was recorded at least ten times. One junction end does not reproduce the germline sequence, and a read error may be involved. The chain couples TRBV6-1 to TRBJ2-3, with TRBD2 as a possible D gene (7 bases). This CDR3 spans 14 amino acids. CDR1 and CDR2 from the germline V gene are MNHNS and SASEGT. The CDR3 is CATSDWGGSNTQYF. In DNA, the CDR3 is TGTGCCACCAGTGATTGGGGGGGCAGCAATACGCAGTATTTT.

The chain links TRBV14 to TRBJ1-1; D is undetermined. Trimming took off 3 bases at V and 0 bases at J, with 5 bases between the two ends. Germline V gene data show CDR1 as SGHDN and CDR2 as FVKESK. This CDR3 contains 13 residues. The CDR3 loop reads CASSHLLNTEAFF. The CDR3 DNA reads TGTGCCAGCAGCCATCTGCTGAACACTGAAGCTTTCTTT.

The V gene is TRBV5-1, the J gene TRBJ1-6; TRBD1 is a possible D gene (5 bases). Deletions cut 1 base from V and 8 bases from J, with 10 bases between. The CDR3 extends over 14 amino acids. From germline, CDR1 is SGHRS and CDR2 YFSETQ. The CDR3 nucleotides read TGCGCCAGCAGCTTGCTCGTGGGGGATTCACCCCTCCACTTT. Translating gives CASSLLVGDSPLHF. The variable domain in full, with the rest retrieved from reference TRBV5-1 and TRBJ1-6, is KAGVTQTPRYLIKTRGQQVTLSCSPISGHRSVSWYQQTPGQGLQFLFEYFSETQRNKGNFPGRFSGRQFSNSRSEMNVSTLELGDSALYLCASSLLVGDSPLHFGNGTRLTVT.

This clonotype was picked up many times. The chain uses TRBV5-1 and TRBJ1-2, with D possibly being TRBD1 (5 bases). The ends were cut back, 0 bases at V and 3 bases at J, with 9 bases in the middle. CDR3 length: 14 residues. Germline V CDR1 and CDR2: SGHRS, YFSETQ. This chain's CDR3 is CASSLGLGDYGYTF. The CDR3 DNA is TGCGCCAGCAGCTTGGGACTGGGGGACTATGGCTACACCTTC.

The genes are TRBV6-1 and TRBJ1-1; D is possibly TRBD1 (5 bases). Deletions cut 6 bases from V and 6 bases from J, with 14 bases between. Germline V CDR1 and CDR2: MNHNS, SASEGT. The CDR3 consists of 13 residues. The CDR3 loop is CASSLGGDAEAFF. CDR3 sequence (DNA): TGTGCCAGCAGCCTGGGGGGGGACGCTGAAGCTTTCTTT.

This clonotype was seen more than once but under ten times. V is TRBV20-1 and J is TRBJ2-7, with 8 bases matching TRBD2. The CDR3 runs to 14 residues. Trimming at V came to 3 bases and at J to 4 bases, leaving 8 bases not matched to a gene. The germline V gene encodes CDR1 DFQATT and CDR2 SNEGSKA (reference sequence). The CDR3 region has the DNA TGCAGTGCTAGCAGCGGGAGCCTCCTATACGAGCAGTACTTC. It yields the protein CSASSGSLLYEQYF.

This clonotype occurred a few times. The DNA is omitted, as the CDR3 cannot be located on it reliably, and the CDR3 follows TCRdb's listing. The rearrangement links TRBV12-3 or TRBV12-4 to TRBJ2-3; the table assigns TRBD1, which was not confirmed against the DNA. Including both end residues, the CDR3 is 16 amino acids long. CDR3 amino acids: CASSLRAGTSTDTQYF.

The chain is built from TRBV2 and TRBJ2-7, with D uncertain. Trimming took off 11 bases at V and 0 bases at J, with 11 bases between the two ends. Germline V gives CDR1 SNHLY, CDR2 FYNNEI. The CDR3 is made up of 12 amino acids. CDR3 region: CAGAGSSYEQYF. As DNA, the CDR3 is TGTGCCGGAGCCGGAAGCTCCTACGAGCAGTACTTC.

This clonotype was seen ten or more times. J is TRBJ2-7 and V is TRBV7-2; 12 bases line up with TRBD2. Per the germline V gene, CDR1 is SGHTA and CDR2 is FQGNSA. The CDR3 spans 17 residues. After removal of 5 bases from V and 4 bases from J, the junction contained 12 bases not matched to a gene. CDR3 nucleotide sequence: TGTGCCAGCAGCCCAGTGGTGTCACTAGCGGGAGGATACGAGCAGTACTTC. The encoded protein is CASSPVVSLAGGYEQYF. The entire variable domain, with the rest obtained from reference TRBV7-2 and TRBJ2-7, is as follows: GAGVSQSPSNKVTEKGKDVELRCDPISGHTALYWYRQSLGQGLEFLIYFQGNSAPDKSGLPSDRFSAERTGGSVSTLTIQRTQQEDSAVYLCASSPVVSLAGGYEQYFGPGTRLTVT.

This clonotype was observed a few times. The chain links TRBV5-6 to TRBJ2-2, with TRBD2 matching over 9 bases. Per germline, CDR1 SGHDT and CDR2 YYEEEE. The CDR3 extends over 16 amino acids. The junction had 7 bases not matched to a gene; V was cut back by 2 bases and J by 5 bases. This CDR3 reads CASSLFERGDTGELFF. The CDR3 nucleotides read TGTGCCAGCAGCTTATTCGAGCGGGGGGATACCGGGGAGCTGTTTTTT.

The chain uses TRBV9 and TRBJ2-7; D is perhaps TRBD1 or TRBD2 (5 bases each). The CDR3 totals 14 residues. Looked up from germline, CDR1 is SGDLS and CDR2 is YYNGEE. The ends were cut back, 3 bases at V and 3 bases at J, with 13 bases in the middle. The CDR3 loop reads CASSAGTVNYEQYF. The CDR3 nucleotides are TGTGCCAGCAGCGCCGGGACCGTGAACTACGAGCAGTACTTC.

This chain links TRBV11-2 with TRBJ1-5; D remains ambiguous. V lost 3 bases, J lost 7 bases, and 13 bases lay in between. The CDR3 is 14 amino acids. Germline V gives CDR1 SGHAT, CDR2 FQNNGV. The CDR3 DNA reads TGTGCCAGCAGCTTTCGGACTGCTTTCCAGCCCCAGCATTTT. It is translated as CASSFRTAFQPQHF.

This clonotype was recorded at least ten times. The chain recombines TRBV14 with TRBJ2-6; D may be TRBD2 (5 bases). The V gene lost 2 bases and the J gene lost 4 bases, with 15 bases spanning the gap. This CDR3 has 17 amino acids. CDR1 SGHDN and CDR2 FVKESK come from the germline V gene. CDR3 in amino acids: CASSQIVGGAGANVLTF. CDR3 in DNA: TGTGCCAGCAGCCAAATAGTAGGAGGCGCAGGGGCCAACGTCCTGACTTTC.

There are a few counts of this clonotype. CDR3 protein: CASSQEERLEQYF. Here the CDR3 DNA reads TGCGCCAGCAGCCAAGAAGAAAGGCTCGAGCAGTACTTC. The chain employs TRBV4-1 and TRBJ2-7, with D unresolved. V lost 0 bases and J 6 bases, leaving 9 bases between the germline ends. This CDR3 is built from 13 residues. Germline lookup yields CDR1 MGHRA and CDR2 YSYEKL.

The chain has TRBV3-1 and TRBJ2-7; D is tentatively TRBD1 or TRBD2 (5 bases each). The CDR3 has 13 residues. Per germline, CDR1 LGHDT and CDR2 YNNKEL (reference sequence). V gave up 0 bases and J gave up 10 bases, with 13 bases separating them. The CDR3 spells CASSQDPGAEQYF. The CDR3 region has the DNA TGTGCCAGCAGCCAAGATCCCGGGGCCGAACAGTACTTC.

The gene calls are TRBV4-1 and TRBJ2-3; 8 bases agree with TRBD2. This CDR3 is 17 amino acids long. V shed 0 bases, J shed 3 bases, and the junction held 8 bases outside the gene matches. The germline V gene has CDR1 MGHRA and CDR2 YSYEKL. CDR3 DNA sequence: TGCGCCAGCAGCCAAGAGCCACTGACTAGCGTTACAGATACGCAGTATTTT. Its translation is CASSQEPLTSVTDTQYF.

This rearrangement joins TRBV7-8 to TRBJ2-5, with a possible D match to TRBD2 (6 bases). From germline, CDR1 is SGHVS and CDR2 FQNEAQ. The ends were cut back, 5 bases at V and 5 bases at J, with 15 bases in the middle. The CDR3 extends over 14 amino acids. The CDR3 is CASSRGTTAETQYF. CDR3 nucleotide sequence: TGTGCCAGCAGCCGCGGGACGACCGCTGAGACCCAGTACTTC.

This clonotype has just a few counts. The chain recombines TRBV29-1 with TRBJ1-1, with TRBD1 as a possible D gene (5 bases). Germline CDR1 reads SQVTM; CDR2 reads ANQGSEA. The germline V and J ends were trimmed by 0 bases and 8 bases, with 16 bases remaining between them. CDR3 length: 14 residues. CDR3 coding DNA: TGCAGCGTTGAAGACCCGGGGGGAAATAAAGAAGCTTTCTTT. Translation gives CSVEDPGGNKEAFF.

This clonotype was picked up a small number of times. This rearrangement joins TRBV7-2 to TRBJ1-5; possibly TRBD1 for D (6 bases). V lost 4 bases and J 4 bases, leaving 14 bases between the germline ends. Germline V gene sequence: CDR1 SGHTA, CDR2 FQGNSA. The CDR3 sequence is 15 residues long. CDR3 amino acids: CASSYVQGRNQPQHF. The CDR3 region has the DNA TGTGCCAGCAGCTATGTACAGGGTAGGAATCAGCCCCAGCATTTT.

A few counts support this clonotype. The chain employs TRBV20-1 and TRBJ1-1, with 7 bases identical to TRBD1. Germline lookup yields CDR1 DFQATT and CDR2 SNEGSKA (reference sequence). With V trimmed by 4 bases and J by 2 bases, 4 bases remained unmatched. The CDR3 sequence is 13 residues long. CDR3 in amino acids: CSATGQTNTEAFF. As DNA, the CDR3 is TGCAGTGCTACGGGACAGACTAACACTGAAGCTTTCTTT.

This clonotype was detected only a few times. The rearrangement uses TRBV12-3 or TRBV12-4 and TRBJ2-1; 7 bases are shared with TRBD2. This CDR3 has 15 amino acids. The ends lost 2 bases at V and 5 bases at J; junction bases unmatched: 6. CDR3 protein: CASSLSGGSNNEQFF. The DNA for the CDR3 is TGTGCCAGCAGTTTAAGTGGCGGGAGTAACAATGAGCAGTTCTTC.

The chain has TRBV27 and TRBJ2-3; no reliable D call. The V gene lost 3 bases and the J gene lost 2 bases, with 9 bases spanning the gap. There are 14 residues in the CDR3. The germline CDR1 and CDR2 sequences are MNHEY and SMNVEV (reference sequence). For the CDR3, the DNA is TGTGCCAGCAGTTTCACACGGAACACAGATACGCAGTATTTT. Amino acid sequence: CASSFTRNTDTQYF.

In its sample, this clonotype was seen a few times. The CDR3: CASSSGLAGAHEQYF. DNA of the CDR3: TGTGCCAGCAGCTCGGGACTAGCGGGAGCCCACGAGCAGTACTTC. V gene TRBV28 combines with J gene TRBJ2-7, with 14 bases that match TRBD2. V trimming: 6 bases; J trimming: 5 bases; junction bases outside the gene matches: 6. CDR3 length equals 15 residues. The germline CDR1 and CDR2 sequences are MDHEN and SYDVKM.

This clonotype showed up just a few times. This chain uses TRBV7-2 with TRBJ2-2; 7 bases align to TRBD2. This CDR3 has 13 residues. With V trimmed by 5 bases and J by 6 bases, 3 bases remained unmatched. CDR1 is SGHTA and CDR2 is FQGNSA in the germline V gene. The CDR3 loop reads CASSPTSAGELFF. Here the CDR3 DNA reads TGTGCCAGCAGCCCTACTAGCGCCGGGGAGCTGTTTTTT.